This T cell receptor (beta chain) was recovered during a study of shared clonotypes between healthy human individuals. This clone was recorded once. What it recognizes is unknown. V was cut by 5 bases and J by 8 bases, with 13 bases left in between. The germline gives CDR1 LNHNV, CDR2 YYDKDF (reference sequence). The CDR3 has 14 amino acids. Sequencing was performed with immunoSEQ multiplex PCR; in TCRdb, only in-frame clones are kept and a portion is missing. The sample holds about 510,000 clones; about 79% are singletons and the top ten take approximately 13%. Study-wide results and limits: Measured sharing among donors was expected to vary with sequencing depth.

The chain combines TRBV15 with TRBJ1-6, with D tentatively TRBD1 (5 bases). The sequence was obtained from a woman in her thirties or forties in good health. Some clones in this sample may be carry-over from other donors' samples. The specimen sequenced was PBMCs. CDR3 loop: CATSERGGYSPLHF. In DNA, the CDR3 is TGTGCCACCAGCGAAAGGGGTGGTTATTCACCCCTCCACTTT.